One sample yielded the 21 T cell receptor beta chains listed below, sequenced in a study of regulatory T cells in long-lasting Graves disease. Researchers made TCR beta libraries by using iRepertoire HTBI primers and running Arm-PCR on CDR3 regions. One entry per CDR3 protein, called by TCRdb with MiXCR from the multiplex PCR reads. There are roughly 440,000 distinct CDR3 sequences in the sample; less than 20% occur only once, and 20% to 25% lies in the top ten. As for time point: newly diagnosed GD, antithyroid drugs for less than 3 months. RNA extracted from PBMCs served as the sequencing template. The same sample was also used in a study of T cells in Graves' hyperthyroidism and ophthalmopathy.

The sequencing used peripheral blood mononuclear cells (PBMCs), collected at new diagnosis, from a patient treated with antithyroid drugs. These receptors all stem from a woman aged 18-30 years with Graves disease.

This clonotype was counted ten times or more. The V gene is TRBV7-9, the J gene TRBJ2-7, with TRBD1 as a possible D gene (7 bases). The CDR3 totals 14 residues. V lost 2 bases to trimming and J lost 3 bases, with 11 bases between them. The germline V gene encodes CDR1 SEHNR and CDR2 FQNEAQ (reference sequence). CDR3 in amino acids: CASSLPQGGYEQYF. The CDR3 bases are TGTGCCAGCAGCTTACCTCAGGGGGGCTACGAGCAGTACTTC.

CDR3 nucleotides: TGTGCCAGCAGCCCCAGTGGACAGGGGGCGTTCCACGAGCAGTACTTC. It specifies CASSPSGQGAFHEQYF. The V call is TRBV11-2, the J call TRBJ2-7, with 11 bases that match TRBD1. In germline, CDR1 is SGHAT, CDR2 FQNNGV. The CDR3 contains 16 residues. J gave up 5 bases and V 5 bases, and 11 bases lay outside the gene matches.

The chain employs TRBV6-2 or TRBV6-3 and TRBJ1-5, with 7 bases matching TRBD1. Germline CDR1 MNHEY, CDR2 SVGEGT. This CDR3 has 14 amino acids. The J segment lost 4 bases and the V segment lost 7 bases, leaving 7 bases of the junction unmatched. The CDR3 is CASTPGGRNQPQHF. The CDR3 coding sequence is TGTGCCAGCACTCCAGGGGGGAGGAATCAGCCCCAGCATTTT.

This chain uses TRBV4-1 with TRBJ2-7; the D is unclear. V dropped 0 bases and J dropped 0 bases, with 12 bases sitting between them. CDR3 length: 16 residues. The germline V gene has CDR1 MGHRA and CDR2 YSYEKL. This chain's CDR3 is CASSQDLQTSSYEQYF. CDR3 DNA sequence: TGCGCCAGCAGCCAAGATCTACAGACGAGCTCCTACGAGCAGTACTTC.

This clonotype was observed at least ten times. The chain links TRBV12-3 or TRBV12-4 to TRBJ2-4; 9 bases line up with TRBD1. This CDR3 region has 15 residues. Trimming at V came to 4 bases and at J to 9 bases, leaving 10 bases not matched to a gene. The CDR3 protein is CASSSHGQGKGIQYF. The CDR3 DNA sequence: TGTGCCAGCAGTTCCCACGGACAGGGGAAGGGCATTCAGTACTTC.

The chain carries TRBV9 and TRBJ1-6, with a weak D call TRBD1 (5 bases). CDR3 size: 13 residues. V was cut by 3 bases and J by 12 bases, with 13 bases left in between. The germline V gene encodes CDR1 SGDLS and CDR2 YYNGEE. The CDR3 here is CASSEGQSVPLHF. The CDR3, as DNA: TGTGCCAGCAGCGAAGGACAATCGGTACCCCTCCACTTT.

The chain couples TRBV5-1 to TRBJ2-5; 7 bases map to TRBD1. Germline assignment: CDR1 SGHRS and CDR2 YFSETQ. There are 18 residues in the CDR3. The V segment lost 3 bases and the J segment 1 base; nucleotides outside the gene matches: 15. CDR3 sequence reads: CASSSPSDRVEGQETQYF. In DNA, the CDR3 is TGCGCCAGCAGCTCCCCCTCTGACAGGGTTGAGGGCCAAGAGACCCAGTACTTC.

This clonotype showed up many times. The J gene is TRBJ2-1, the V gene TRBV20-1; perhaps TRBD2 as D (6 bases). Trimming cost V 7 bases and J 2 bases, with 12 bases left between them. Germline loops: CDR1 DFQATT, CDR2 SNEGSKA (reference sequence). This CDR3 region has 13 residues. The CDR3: CSVSGLAYNEQFF. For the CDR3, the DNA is TGCAGTGTTTCGGGACTCGCCTACAATGAGCAGTTCTTC.

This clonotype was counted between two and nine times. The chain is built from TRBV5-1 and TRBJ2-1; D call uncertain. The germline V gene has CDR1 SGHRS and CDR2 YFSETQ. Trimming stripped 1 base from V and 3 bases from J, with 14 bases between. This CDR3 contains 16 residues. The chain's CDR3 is CASSLSALLNYNEQFF. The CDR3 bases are TGCGCCAGCAGCTTGTCAGCCCTCCTAAACTACAATGAGCAGTTCTTC. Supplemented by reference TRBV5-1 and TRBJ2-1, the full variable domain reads KAGVTQTPRYLIKTRGQQVTLSCSPISGHRSVSWYQQTPGQGLQFLFEYFSETQRNKGNFPGRFSGRQFSNSRSEMNVSTLELGDSALYLCASSLSALLNYNEQFFGPGTRLTVL.

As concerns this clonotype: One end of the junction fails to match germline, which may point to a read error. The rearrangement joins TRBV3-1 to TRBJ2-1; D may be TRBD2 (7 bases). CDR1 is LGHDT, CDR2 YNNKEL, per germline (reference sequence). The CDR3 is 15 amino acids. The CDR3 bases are TGTGCCAGCAGCCCAAGGGGGGGCCCCTACAATGAGCGGTTCTTC. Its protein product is CASSPRGGPYNERFF.

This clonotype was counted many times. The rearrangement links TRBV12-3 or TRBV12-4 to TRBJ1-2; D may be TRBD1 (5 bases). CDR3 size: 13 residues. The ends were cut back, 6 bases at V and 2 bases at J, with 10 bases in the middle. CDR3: CASSRDGNYGYTF. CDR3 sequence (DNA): TGTGCCAGCAGCAGGGACGGGAACTATGGCTACACCTTC.

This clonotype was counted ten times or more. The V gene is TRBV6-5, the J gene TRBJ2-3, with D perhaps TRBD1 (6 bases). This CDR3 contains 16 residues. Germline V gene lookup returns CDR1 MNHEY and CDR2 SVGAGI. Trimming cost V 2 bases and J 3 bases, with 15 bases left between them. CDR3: CASSYGWQGQTDTQYF. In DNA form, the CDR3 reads TGTGCCAGCAGTTACGGGTGGCAGGGGCAAACAGATACGCAGTATTTT.

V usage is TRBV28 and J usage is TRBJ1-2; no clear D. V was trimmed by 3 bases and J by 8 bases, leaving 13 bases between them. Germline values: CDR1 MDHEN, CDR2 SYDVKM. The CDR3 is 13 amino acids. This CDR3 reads CASSFSGGGGYTF. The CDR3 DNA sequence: TGTGCCAGCAGTTTCTCCGGTGGTGGAGGCTACACCTTC.

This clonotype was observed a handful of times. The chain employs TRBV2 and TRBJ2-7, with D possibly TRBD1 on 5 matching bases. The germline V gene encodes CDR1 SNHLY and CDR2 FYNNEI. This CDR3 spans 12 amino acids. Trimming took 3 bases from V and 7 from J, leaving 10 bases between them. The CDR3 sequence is CASSDQGEEQYF. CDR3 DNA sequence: TGTGCCAGCAGTGATCAAGGGGAAGAGCAGTACTTC.

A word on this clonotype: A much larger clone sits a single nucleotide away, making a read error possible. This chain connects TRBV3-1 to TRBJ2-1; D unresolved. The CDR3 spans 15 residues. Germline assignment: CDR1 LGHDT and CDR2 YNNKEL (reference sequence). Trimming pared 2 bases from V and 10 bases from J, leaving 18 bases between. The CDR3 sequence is CASSQIAFGLVEQFF. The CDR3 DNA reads TGTGCCAGCAGCCAAATCGCCTTTGGGCTGGTGGAGCAGTTCTTC.

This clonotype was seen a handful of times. The CDR3 DNA reads TGTGCCATCAGTGATGGTCAGCGGAACACCGGGGAGCTGTTTTTT. Translated, it gives CAISDGQRNTGELFF. This chain joins TRBV10-3 and TRBJ2-2; D gene unclear. Per germline, CDR1 ENHRY and CDR2 SYGVKD. The CDR3 has 15 amino acids. The V and J ends lost 3 bases and 1 base respectively, with 9 bases between them.

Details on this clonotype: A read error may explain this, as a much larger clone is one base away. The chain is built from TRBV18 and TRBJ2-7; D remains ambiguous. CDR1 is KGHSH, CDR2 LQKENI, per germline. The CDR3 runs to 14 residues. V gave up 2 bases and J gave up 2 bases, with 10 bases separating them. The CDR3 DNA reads TGTGCCAGCTCACCAAGGGCCAACACCTACGAGCAGTACTTC. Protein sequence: CASSPRANTYEQYF.

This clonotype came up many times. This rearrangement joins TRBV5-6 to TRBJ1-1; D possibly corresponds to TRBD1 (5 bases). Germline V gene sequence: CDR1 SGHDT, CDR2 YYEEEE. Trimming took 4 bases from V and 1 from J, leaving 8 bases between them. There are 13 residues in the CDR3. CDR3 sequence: CASSGRGNTEAFF. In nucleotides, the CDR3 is TGTGCCAGCAGCGGGAGGGGGAACACTGAAGCTTTCTTT.

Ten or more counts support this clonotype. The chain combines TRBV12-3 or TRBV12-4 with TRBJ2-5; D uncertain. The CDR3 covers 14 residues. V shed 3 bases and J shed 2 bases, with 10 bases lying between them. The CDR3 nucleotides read TGTGCCAGCAGTTTCAGGCGGCCGCAAGAGACCCAGTACTTC. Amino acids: CASSFRRPQETQYF.

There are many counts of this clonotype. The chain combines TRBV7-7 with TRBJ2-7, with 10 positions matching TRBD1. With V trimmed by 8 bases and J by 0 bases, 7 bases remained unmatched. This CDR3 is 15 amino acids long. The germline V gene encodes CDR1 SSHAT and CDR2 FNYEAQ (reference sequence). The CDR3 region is CASSPGQGDSYEQYF. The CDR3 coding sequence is TGTGCCAGCTCGCCCGGACAGGGGGACTCCTACGAGCAGTACTTC.

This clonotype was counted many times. The CDR3 spells CAWTRITDTQYF. DNA for the CDR3: TGTGCCTGGACACGGATAACAGATACGCAGTATTTT. V gene TRBV30 combines with J gene TRBJ2-3; D uncertain. Germline assignment: CDR1 GTSNPN and CDR2 SVGIG (reference sequence). The V gene lost 4 bases and the J gene lost 3 bases, with 8 bases spanning the gap. The CDR3 extends over 12 amino acids.